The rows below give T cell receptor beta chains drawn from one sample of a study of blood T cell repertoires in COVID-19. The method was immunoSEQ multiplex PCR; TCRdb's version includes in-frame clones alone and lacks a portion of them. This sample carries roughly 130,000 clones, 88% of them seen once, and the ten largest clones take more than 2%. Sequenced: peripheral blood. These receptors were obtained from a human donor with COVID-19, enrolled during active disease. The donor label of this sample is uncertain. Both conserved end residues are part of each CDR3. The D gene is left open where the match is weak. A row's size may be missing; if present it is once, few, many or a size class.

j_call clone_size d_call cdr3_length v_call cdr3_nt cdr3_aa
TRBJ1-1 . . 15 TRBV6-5 TGTGCCAGCAGTTCGGGGGGGGATTTGAACACTGAAGCTTTCTTT CASSSGGDLNTEAFF
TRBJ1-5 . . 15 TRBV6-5 TGTGCCACCTATTCTACAGGGTTGCGCAATCAGCCCCAGCATTTT CATYSTGLRNQPQHF
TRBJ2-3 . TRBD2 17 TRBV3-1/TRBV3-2 TGTGCCAGCAGCCAAGGCGGGAGCGGGGGGGACACAGATACGCAGTATTTT CASSQGGSGGDTDTQYF
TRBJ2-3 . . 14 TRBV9 TGTGCCAGCAGCCCGGAGCTGCGCACAGATACGCAGTATTTT CASSPELRTDTQYF
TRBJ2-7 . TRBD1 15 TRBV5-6 TGTGCCAGCAGTCGGGGGACAGGGCGTTCCTACGAGCAGTACTTC CASSRGTGRSYEQYF
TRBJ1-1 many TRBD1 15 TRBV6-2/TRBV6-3 TGTGCCAGCAGTCCAGGACAGGGACGTGACACTGAAGCTTTCTTT CASSPGQGRDTEAFF
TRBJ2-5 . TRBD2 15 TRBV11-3 TGTGCCAGCAGCTTGGGCGGGGGGGGCCAAGAGACCCAGTACTTC CASSLGGGGQETQYF
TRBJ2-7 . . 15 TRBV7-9 TGTGCCAGCAGGCGTGAGTCGTTCCGAACCTACGAGCAGTACTTC CASRRESFRTYEQYF
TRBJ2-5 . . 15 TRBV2 TGTGCCAGCAGCCTAGGACAGCCACGGGGAGAGACCCAGTACTTC CASSLGQPRGETQYF
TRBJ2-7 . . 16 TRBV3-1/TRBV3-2 TGTGCCAGCAGCCAAGGCCCAGACACGAGCTCCTACGAGCAGTACTTC CASSQGPDTSSYEQYF
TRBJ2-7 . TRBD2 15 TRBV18 TGTGCCAGCTCGCGAACTAGCGGGAGCTCCTACGAGCAGTACTTC CASSRTSGSSYEQYF
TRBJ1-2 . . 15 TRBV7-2 TGTGCCAGCAGCCCAGGGTCAGTCTCTAACTATGGCTACACCTTC CASSPGSVSNYGYTF
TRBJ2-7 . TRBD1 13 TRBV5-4 TGTGCCAGCAGCTTGGACAGGGGTGACGAGCAGTACTTC CASSLDRGDEQYF
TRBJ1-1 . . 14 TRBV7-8 TGTGCCAGCAGCTTAGGAACTGTGAACACTGAAGCTTTCTTT CASSLGTVNTEAFF
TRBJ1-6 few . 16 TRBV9 TGTGCCAGCAGCGTCGACCCAGGGCCCTCCAATTCACCCCTCCACTTT CASSVDPGPSNSPLHF
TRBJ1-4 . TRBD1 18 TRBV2 TGTGCCAGCAGTGTCCAGGGGGCGTCAAACTACTTTGACGAAAAACTGTTTTTT CASSVQGASNYFDEKLFF
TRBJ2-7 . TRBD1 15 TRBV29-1 TGCAGCGTTGGTTTCCGGGACAGACCTTCCTACGAGCAGTACTTC CSVGFRDRPSYEQYF
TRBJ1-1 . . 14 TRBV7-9 TGTGCCAGCAGCTTCGGAGGGGTGGGGACTGAAGCTTTCTTT CASSFGGVGTEAFF
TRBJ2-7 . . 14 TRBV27 TGTGCCAGCCGCCCACCCGGGGGACCCTACGAGCAGTACTTC CASRPPGGPYEQYF
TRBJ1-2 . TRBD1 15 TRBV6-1 TGTGCCAGCAGTGAACGACAGGGGCCGAGCTATGGCTACACCTTC CASSERQGPSYGYTF
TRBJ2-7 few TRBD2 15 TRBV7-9 TGTGCCAGCAGCTTAAGAGGCGGGGGGGCCCACGAGCAGTACTTC CASSLRGGGAHEQYF
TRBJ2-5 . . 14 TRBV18 TGTGCCAGCTCACCCCCTGCAGTCCAAGAGACCCAGTACTTC CASSPPAVQETQYF
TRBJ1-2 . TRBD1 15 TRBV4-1 TGCGCCAGCAGCCAACGTGTTGGGACAGATTATGGCTACACCTTC CASSQRVGTDYGYTF
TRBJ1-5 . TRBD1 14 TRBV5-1 TGCGCCAGCAGCCCAGACAGGGGCAATCAGCCCCAGCATTTT CASSPDRGNQPQHF
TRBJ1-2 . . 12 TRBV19 TGTGCCAGTACCCCGGGTTTCTATGGCTACACCTTC CASTPGFYGYTF
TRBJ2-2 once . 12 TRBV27 TGTGCCAGCAGTTCCGCGGGCGGGGAGCTGTTTTTT CASSSAGGELFF
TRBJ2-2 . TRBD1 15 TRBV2 TGTGCCAGCAACAGACAGGGCCCAGAGTCCGGGGAGCTGTTTTTT CASNRQGPESGELFF
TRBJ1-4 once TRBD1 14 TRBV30 TGTGCCTGGAGTCGGACAGGGACTAATGAAAAACTGTTTTTT CAWSRTGTNEKLFF
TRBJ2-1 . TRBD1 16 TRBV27 TGTGCCAGCAGTGTACAACTGCGACAGGGGGCGGGTGAGCAGTTCTTC CASSVQLRQGAGEQFF
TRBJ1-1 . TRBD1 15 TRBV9 TGTGCCAGCAGCGCCCGGACAGGGTTAAAGGGTGAAGCTTTCTTT CASSARTGLKGEAFF
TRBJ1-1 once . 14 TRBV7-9 TGTGCCAGCAGCATGGGACACTTGAACACTGAAGCTTTCTTT CASSMGHLNTEAFF
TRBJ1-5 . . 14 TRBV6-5 TGTGCCAGCACCAAAGGACAGAGCAATCAGCCCCAGCATTTT CASTKGQSNQPQHF
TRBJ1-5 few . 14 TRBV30 TGTGCCTGGAGTCTCCCCCGGAGCAATCAGCCCCAGCATTTT CAWSLPRSNQPQHF
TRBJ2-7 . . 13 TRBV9 TGTGCCAGCAGCGTAGGGGCCGGGAACGAGCAGTACTTC CASSVGAGNEQYF
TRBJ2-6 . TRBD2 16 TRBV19 TGTGCCAGTAGGGACCGGGCGGGGGGGGCGGCCAACGTCCTGACTTTC CASRDRAGGAANVLTF
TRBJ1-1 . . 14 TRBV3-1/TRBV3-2 TGTGCCAGCAGCCAAGACAGGGGTTCAACTGAAGCTTTCTTT CASSQDRGSTEAFF
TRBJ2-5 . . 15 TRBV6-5 TGTGCCAGCAGTTACTCGGCAGGGTGGCAAGAGACCCAGTACTTC CASSYSAGWQETQYF
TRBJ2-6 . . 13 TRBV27 TGTGCCAGCAGTTCAACAGGGGCCAACGTCCTGACTTTC CASSSTGANVLTF
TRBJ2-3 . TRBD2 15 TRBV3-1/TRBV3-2 TGTGCCAGCAGCGCGGGGCTAGCGGGAACAGATACGCAGTATTTT CASSAGLAGTDTQYF
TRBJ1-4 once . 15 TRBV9 TGTGCCAGCAGCGTAGAGCCAGGGATGAATGAAAAACTGTTTTTT CASSVEPGMNEKLFF
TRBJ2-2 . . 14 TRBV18 TGTGCCAGTTGGACAGATGATGTGAGCGGGGAGCTGTTTTTT CASWTDDVSGELFF
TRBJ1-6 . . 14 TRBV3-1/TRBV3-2 TGTGCCAGCAGCCAAGCCAGTGCTCGGGGAGATCTCCACTTT CASSQASARGDLHF
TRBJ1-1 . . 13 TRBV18 TGTGCCAGCTCACCAGAGTTGAACACTGAAGCTTTCTTT CASSPELNTEAFF
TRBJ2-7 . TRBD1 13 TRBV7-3 TGTGCCAGCAGCTCCTACAGGGGTTACGAGCAGTACTTC CASSSYRGYEQYF
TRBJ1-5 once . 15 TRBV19 TGTGCCAGTAGCCCAGGGGCGAATAGCAATCAGCCCCAGCATTTT CASSPGANSNQPQHF
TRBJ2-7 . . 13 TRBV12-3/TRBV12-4 TGTGCCAGCAGTTTGGGGCGTTCCTACGAGCAGTACTTC CASSLGRSYEQYF
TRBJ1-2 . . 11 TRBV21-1 TGTGCCAGCGGTTCGGTCTATGGCTACACCTTC CASGSVYGYTF
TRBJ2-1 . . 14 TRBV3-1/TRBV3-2 TGTGCCAGCAGCCAAGAGTTCGGGGGAAAAAGGCAGTTCTTC CASSQEFGGKRQFF
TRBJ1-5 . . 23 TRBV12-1 TGTGCCAGCAGCTTCGGCCCCCCCGACAGGGATGGGCCCGCTTCAACCCCCCATCAGCCCCAGCATTTT CASSFGPPDRDGPASTPHQPQHF
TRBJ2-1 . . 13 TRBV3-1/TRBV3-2 TGTGCCAGCAGCCCTACGCTTAACAATGAGCAGTTCTTC CASSPTLNNEQFF
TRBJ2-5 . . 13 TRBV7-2 TGTGCCAGCAGCTCGGGACAAAAAGAGACCCAGTACTTC CASSSGQKETQYF
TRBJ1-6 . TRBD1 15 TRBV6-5 TGTGCCAGCAGTTTCTGGACAGGAGGTAATTCACCCCTCCACTTT CASSFWTGGNSPLHF